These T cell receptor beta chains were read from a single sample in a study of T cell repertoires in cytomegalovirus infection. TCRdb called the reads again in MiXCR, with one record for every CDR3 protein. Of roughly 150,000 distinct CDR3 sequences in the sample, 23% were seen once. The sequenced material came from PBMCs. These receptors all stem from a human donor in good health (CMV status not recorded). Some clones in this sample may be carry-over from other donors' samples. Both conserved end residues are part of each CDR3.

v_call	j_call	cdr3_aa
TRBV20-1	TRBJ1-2	CSAREQGVNYGYTF
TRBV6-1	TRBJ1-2	CASRIQAEGGYGYTF
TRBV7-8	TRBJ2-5	CASSHRDRGQETQYF
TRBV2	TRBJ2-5	CASGPGLGETQYF
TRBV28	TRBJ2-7	CASSFGSGRSKQYF
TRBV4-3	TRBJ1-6	CASSQERGSNSPLHF
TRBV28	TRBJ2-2	CASSADRGHTGELFF
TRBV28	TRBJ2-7	CASGLAGAYEQYF
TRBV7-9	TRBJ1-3	CASSPRQENTIYF
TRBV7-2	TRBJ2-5	CASSFGLAGKETQYF
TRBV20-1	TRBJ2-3	CSARLSRSGGSTDTQYF
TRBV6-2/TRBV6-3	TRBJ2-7	CASRPTGGRTYEQYF
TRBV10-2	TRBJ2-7	CASSESGPHYEQYF
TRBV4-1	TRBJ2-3	CASSPLDRETDTQYF
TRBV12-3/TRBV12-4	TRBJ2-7	CASTQTGSLYEQYF
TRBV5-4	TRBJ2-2	CASSPGQTRGTGELFF
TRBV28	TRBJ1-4	CASSLQGGAQKLFF
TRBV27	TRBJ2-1	CASSFFQGRNEQFF
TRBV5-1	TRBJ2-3	CASSILFTDTQYF
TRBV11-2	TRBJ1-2	CASSLDTGGYGYTF
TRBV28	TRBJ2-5	CASSRYRGPLETQYF
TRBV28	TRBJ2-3	CASSFSIGESGADTQYF